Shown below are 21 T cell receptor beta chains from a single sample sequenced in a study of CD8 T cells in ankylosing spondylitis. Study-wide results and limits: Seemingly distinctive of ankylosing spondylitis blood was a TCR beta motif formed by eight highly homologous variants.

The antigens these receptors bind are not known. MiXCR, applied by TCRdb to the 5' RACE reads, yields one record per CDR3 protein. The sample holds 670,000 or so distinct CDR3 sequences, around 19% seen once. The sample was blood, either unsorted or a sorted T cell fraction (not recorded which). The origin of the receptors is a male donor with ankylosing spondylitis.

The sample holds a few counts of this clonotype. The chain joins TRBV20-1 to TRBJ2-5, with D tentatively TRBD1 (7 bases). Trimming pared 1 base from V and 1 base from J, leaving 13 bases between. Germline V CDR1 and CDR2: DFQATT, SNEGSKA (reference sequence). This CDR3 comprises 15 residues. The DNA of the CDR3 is TGCAGTGCTAGAGGGGCGGGGACAGCCCAAGAGACCCAGTACTTC. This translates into CSARGAGTAQETQYF.

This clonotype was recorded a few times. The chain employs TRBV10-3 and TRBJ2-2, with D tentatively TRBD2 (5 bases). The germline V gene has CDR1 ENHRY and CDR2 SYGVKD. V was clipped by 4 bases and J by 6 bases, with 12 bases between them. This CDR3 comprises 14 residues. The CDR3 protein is CAISGVGSAGELFF. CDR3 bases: TGTGCCATCAGTGGAGTTGGGAGCGCCGGGGAGCTGTTTTTT.

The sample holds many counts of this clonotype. CDR3 coding DNA: TGTGCCATCAGTGAGCCGGGGACTAGCGAGCAGTACTTC. Translated: CAISEPGTSEQYF. The rearrangement joins TRBV10-3 to TRBJ2-7; 8 bases are a match to TRBD2. The ends lost 2 bases at V and 6 bases at J; junction bases unmatched: 3. The CDR3 consists of 13 residues. From germline, CDR1 is ENHRY and CDR2 SYGVKD.

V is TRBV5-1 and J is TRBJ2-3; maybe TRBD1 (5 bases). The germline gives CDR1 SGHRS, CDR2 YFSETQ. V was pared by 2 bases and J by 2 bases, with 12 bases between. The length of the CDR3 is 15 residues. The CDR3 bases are TGCGCCAGCAGCTTACAGGACCCTTTCACAGATACGCAGTATTTT. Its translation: CASSLQDPFTDTQYF.

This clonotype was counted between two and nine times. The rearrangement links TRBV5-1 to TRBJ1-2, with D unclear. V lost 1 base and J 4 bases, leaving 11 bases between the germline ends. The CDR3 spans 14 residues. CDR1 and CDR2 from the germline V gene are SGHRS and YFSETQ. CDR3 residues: CASSLYEEGYGYTF. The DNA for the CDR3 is TGCGCCAGCAGCTTGTACGAGGAGGGCTATGGCTACACCTTC. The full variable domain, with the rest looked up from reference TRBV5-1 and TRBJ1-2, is KAGVTQTPRYLIKTRGQQVTLSCSPISGHRSVSWYQQTPGQGLQFLFEYFSETQRNKGNFPGRFSGRQFSNSRSEMNVSTLELGDSALYLCASSLYEEGYGYTFGSGTRLTVV.

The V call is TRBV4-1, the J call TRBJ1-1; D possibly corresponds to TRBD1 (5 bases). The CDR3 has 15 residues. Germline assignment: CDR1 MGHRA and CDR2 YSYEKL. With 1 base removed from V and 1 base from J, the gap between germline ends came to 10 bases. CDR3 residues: CASSQVYGGNTEAFF. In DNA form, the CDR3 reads TGCGCCAGCAGCCAAGTTTATGGGGGGAACACTGAAGCTTTCTTT.

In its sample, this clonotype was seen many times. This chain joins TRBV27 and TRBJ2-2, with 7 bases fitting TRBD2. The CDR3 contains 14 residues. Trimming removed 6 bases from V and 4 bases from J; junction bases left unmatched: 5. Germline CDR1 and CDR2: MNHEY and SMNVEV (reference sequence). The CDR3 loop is CASSLGGFTGELFF. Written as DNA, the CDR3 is TGTGCCAGCAGCCTCGGGGGGTTCACCGGGGAGCTGTTTTTT.

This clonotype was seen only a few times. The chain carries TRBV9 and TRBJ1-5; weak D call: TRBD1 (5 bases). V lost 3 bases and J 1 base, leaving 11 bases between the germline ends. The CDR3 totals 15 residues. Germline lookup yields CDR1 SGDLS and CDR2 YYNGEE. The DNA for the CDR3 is TGTGCCAGCAGCGCCCCAGGGATGAGCAATCAGCCCCAGCATTTT. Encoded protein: CASSAPGMSNQPQHF.

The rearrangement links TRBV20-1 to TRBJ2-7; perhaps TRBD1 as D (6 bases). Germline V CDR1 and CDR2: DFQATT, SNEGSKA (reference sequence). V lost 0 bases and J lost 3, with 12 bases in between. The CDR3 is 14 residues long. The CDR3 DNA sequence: TGCAGTGCTAGAGATTTAGTCAGGGGCTACGAGCAGTACTTC. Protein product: CSARDLVRGYEQYF.

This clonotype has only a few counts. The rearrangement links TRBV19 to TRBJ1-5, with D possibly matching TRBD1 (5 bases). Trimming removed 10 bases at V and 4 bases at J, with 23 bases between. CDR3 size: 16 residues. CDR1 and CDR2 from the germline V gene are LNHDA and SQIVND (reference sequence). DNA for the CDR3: TGTGCCACTACTCAACCCTGGGGGAGGGTGAATCAGCCCCAGCATTTT. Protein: CATTQPWGRVNQPQHF.

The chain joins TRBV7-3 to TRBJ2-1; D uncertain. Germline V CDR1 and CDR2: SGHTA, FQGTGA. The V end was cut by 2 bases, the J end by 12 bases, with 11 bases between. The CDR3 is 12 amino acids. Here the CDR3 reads CASSLSKFGQFF. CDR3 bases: TGTGCCAGCAGCTTATCCAAATTCGGGCAGTTCTTC.

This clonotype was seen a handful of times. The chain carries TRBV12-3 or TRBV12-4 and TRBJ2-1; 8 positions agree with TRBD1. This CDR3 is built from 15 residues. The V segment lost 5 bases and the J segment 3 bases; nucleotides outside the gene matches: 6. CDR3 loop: CASSLRTGNYNEQFF. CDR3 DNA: TGTGCCAGCAGTCTTCGGACAGGGAACTACAATGAGCAGTTCTTC.

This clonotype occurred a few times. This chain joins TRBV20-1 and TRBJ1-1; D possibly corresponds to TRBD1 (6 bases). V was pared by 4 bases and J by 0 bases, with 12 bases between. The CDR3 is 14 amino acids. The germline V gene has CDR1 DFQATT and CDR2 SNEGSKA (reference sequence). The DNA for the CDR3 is TGCAGTGCTAACTCGGGGGCTTTGAACACTGAAGCTTTCTTT. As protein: CSANSGALNTEAFF.

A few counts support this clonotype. Here the CDR3 DNA reads TGTGCCAGCAGCGTAGCCGGGGGCTCGCAGAATGAGCAGTTCTTC. This translates into CASSVAGGSQNEQFF. The chain employs TRBV9 and TRBJ2-1; D tentatively fits TRBD1 or TRBD2 (6 bases each). The CDR3 totals 15 residues. The germline V gene has CDR1 SGDLS and CDR2 YYNGEE. V was cut by 0 bases and J by 7 bases, with 14 bases left in between.

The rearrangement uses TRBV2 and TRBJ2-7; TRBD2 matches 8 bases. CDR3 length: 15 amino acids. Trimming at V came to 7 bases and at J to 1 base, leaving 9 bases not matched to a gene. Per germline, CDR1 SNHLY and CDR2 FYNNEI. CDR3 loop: CASMWGLGLSYEQYF. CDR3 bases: TGTGCCAGCATGTGGGGACTAGGCCTTTCCTACGAGCAGTACTTC.

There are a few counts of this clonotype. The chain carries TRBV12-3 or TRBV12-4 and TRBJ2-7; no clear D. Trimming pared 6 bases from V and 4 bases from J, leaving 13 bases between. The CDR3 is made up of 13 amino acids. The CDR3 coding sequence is TGTGCCAGCAGCTCACCCTCATTATACGAGCAGTACTTC. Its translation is CASSSPSLYEQYF.

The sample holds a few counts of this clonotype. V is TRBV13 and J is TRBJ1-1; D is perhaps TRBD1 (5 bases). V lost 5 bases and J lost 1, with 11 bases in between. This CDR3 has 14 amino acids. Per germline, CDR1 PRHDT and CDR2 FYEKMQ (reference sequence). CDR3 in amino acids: CASSIRDRNTEAFF. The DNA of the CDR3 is TGTGCCAGCAGCATCCGGGACCGGAACACTGAAGCTTTCTTT.

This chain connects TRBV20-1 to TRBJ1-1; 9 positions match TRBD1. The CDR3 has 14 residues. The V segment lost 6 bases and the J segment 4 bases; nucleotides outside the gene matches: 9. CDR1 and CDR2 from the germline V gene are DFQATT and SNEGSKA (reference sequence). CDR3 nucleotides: TGCAGTGCCACGACGGGGACAGGGATCACTGAAGCTTTCTTT. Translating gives CSATTGTGITEAFF.

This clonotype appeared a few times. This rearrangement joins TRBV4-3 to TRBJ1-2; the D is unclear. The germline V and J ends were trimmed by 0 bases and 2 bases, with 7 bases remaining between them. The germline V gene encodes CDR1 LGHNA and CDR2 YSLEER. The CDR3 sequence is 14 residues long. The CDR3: CASSQDPLNYGYTF. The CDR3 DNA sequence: TGCGCCAGCAGCCAAGATCCACTCAACTATGGCTACACCTTC.

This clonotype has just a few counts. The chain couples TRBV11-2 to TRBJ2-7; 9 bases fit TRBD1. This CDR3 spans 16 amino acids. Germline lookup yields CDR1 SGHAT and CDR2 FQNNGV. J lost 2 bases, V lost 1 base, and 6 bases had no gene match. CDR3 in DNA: TGTGCCAGCAGCTTAGCGACAGGGGGAGTTGCCTACGAGCAGTACTTC. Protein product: CASSLATGGVAYEQYF.

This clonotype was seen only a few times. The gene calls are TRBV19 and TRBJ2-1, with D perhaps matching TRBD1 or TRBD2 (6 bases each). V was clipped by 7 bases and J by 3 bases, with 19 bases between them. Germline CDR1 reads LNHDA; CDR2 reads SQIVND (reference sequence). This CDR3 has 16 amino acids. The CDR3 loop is CASKEGGGPLYNEQFF. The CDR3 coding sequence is TGTGCCAGTAAGGAGGGGGGCGGGCCTCTCTACAATGAGCAGTTCTTC. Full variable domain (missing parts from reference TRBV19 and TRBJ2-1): DGGITQSPKYLFRKEGQNVTLSCEQNLNHDAMYWYRQDPGQGLRLIYYSQIVNDFQKGDIAEGYSVSREKKESFPLTVTSAQKNPTAFYLCASKEGGGPLYNEQFFGPGTRLTVL.